This T cell receptor beta chain was observed in a study of response to subunit inactivated influenza vaccine. This CDR3 is 17 amino acids long. In germline, CDR1 is LGHNA, CDR2 YSLEER. Trimming pared 5 bases from V and 3 bases from J, leaving 19 bases between. In TCRdb, the RT-PCR reads were re-called with MiXCR into one record per CDR3 protein. The sample lists about 540,000 distinct CDR3 sequences; approximately 22% were seen once. These data are also associated with another study on T cells expressing NK-cell markers. That work adds: cDNA encoding TCR beta was synthesized via 5'RACE template switching incorporating UMIs.

The rearrangement links TRBV4-3 to TRBJ2-2; the D gene is possibly TRBD1 (5 bases). This sequence originates from a man in his forties or fifties who received an inactivated influenza vaccine. Sequenced material: CD4+ T cells sorted from PBMCs, taken approximately 13 days after vaccination. CDR3 region: CASSLQSRAGYTGELFF. In nucleotides, the CDR3 is TGCGCCAGCAGCTTACAATCCAGGGCTGGGTACACCGGGGAGCTGTTTTTT.